Each of the 8 T cell receptor beta chains below was sequenced from the same sample in a study of blood T cell repertoires in COVID-19. Clones were read by immunoSEQ multiplex PCR, and TCRdb kept only the in-frame ones, dropping some. The data show about 250,000 clones, with about 86% seen just once and around 7.9% held by the top ten. Material for sequencing was peripheral blood. These TCRs come from a man aged 35-49 years with active or convalescent COVID-19.

V usage is TRBV5-1 and J usage is TRBJ1-2; 9 bases fit TRBD1. This CDR3 comprises 14 residues. Per germline, CDR1 SGHRS and CDR2 YFSETQ. Germline trimming cut 5 bases from V and 5 bases from J; bases unmatched to any gene: 7. The CDR3: CASSPIDRGYGYTF. The CDR3 DNA sequence: TGCGCCAGCAGTCCGATCGACAGGGGGTATGGCTACACCTTC.

The rearrangement links TRBV28 to TRBJ2-7, with D perhaps TRBD2 (5 bases). V was cut by 2 bases and J by 3 bases, with 20 bases left in between. The germline gives CDR1 MDHEN, CDR2 SYDVKM. This CDR3 is 17 amino acids long. The CDR3 nucleotides are TGTGCCAGCAGTTTAGCGGCGGCGGCGGGCCGCAACTACGAGCAGTACTTC. Its translation is CASSLAAAAGRNYEQYF.

V and J are TRBV24-1 and TRBJ1-2, with 7 bases identical to TRBD1. Germline loops: CDR1 KGHDR, CDR2 SFDVKD. Trimming took 4 bases from V and 6 from J; bases not matched to a gene: 1. This CDR3 is 12 amino acids long. The CDR3 loop is CATSDQGDGYTF. For the CDR3, the DNA is TGTGCCACCAGTGACCAGGGGGATGGCTACACCTTC.

The CDR3 reads CASSVGASGGVSNEQFF. CDR3 nucleotide sequence: TGTGCCAGCAGCGTAGGGGCTAGCGGGGGTGTCAGCAATGAGCAGTTCTTC. The gene calls are TRBV9 and TRBJ2-1; 10 nucleotides align to TRBD2. Germline V gene sequence: CDR1 SGDLS, CDR2 YYNGEE. The CDR3 spans 17 residues. J gave up 6 bases and V 0 bases, and 9 bases lay outside the gene matches.

The V call is TRBV28, the J call TRBJ2-7; TRBD1 agrees at 9 bases. The CDR3 is 16 residues long. The germline V gene has CDR1 MDHEN and CDR2 SYDVKM. V lost 5 bases, J lost 1 base, and 9 bases stayed unmatched. This chain's CDR3 is CASSRNRDRDSYEQYF. CDR3 coding DNA: TGTGCCAGCAGTCGGAACCGGGACAGGGATTCCTACGAGCAGTACTTC. The full variable domain, with the rest looked up from reference TRBV28 and TRBJ2-7, is DVKVTQSSRYLVKRTGEKVFLECVQDMDHENMFWYRQDPGLGLRLIYFSYDVKMKEKGDIPEGYSVSREKKERFSLILESASTNQTSMYLCASSRNRDRDSYEQYFGPGTRLTVT.

This sequence joins TRBV7-3 and TRBJ1-1; 7 positions match TRBD1. Germline CDR1 reads SGHTA; CDR2 reads FQGTGA. Trimming cost V 4 bases and J 0 bases; bases outside gene matches: 2. The CDR3 consists of 14 residues. In DNA, the CDR3 is TGTGCCAGCAGCTCTACAGGGGTGAACACTGAAGCTTTCTTT. Residues: CASSSTGVNTEAFF. The entire variable domain, with the rest obtained from reference TRBV7-3 and TRBJ1-1, is as follows: GAGVSQTPSNKVTEKGKYVELRCDPISGHTALYWYRQSLGQGPEFLIYFQGTGAADDSGLPNDRFFAVRPEGSVSTLKIQRTERGDSAVYLCASSSTGVNTEAFFGQGTRLTVV.

The rearrangement uses TRBV10-3 and TRBJ1-2; D not resolved. CDR3 size: 11 residues. Germline V gene data show CDR1 as ENHRY and CDR2 as SYGVKD. The V end lost 10 bases, the J end lost 7 bases, and 13 bases lay between the germline ends. The CDR3 is CATTSHLGYTF. The DNA of the CDR3 is TGTGCCACCACTAGTCATCTTGGCTACACCTTC.

This rearrangement joins TRBV5-1 to TRBJ1-2; D is ambiguous. The CDR3 covers 14 residues. Germline V lookup: CDR1 SGHRS, CDR2 YFSETQ. V was clipped by 0 bases and J by 5 bases, with 11 bases between them. CDR3 region: CASSLGGGGYGYTF. The CDR3 bases are TGCGCCAGCAGCTTGGGAGGCGGAGGGTATGGCTACACCTTC.